This TCR beta chain was captured by sequencing in a study of T cell responses to AZD1222 COVID-19 vaccine. Whole-study results and caveats: Donors skewed white British and female; clonal diversity was possibly underestimated. After the peak T cell response, and only then, were repertoires sampled.

Comments on this clone: Its cognate antigen is unknown.

Assay: immunoSEQ multiplex PCR; the TCRdb copy retains only in-frame clones and omits some. This sample has 90,000 to 100,000 clones, with roughly 89% found just once. The sample was peripheral blood, taken on day 0 of AZD1222 vaccination. This TCR came from an adult in good health.

The CDR3 spells CAISLGGSTDTQYF. In DNA form, the CDR3 reads TGTGCCATCAGTCTCGGGGGTAGCACAGATACGCAGTATTTT. The chain couples TRBV10-3 to TRBJ2-3; weak D call: TRBD2 (6 bases). The CDR3 consists of 14 residues. Looked up from germline, CDR1 is ENHRY and CDR2 is SYGVKD. The V end lost 5 bases, the J end lost 0 bases, and 9 bases lay between the germline ends.